The rows below give T cell receptor beta chains drawn from one sample of a study of post-analysis software for immune sequencing data. TCRdb re-analysed the PCR reads in MiXCR, keeping a single row per CDR3 protein. The data hold about 820,000 distinct CDR3 sequences, with approximately 50% observed a single time. Sequencing was carried out using blood. These receptors came from a girl aged 5 to 17 with multiple sclerosis. Each CDR3 is given with its conserved first and last residue. Each record gives: D gene, J gene, V gene, clone size, CDR3 DNA, CDR3 protein. D genes are given only for firm matches. Not all rows give a size; the values are once, few, many and, for expanded clones, a class.

D: NA; J: TRBJ2-3; V: TRBV7-3; size: NA; DNA: TGTGCCAGCAGCCCGGCGAGGGACACAGATACGCAGTATTTT; CDR3: CASSPARDTDTQYF
D: NA; J: TRBJ2-7; V: TRBV12-3/TRBV12-4; size: few; DNA: TGTGCCAGCGGACCTGGGGGAAAGCAGTACTTC; CDR3: CASGPGGKQYF
D: TRBD2; J: TRBJ2-1; V: TRBV27; size: NA; DNA: TGTGCCAGCCGAGGTAGGACTAGCGGGGCTGAGCAGTTCTTC; CDR3: CASRGRTSGAEQFF
D: TRBD1; J: TRBJ2-5; V: TRBV5-6; size: once; DNA: TGTGCCAGCAGCTTATGGGACAGGGGGATCGGGGAGACCCAGTACTTC; CDR3: CASSLWDRGIGETQYF
D: NA; J: TRBJ2-3; V: TRBV10-1; size: NA; DNA: TGCGCCAGCAGTTGGACTACTCGTTCCACAGATACGCAGTATTTT; CDR3: CASSWTTRSTDTQYF
D: TRBD1; J: TRBJ2-6; V: TRBV12-3/TRBV12-4; size: few; DNA: TGTGCCAGCAGTGAGCCGGGACAGGGGATGACTGGGGCCAACGTCCTGACTTTC; CDR3: CASSEPGQGMTGANVLTF
D: NA; J: TRBJ1-2; V: TRBV19; size: NA; DNA: TGTGCCAGTAGTATTCGATCTTCGGTCACCCTAGCTACTGGCTACACCTTC; CDR3: CASSIRSSVTLATGYTF
D: TRBD1; J: TRBJ1-6; V: TRBV3-1; size: NA; DNA: TGTGCCAGCAGCCGGGACAGACTTAATTCACCCCTCCACTTT; CDR3: CASSRDRLNSPLHF
D: NA; J: TRBJ1-1; V: TRBV20-1; size: NA; DNA: TGCAGTGCTAGAGAGTCCAGAGGATTCACTGAAGCTTTCTTT; CDR3: CSARESRGFTEAFF
D: NA; J: TRBJ2-3; V: TRBV6-1; size: NA; DNA: TGTGCCAGCAGTCCCCTGATGGGTTTCGGCACAGATACGCAGTATTTT; CDR3: CASSPLMGFGTDTQYF
D: TRBD1; J: TRBJ2-7; V: TRBV5-1; size: NA; DNA: TGCGCCAGCAGCTTGCAAAAGGGGGACAGGCGCTCCTACGAGCAGTACTTC; CDR3: CASSLQKGDRRSYEQYF
D: TRBD1; J: TRBJ1-2; V: TRBV29-1; size: NA; DNA: TGCAGCGTTGAAGTTCTAGGACAGGCCCACCGAGGCTACACCTTC; CDR3: CSVEVLGQAHRGYTF
D: TRBD1; J: TRBJ2-7; V: TRBV25-1; size: NA; DNA: TGTGCCAGCAGTGAATTGCCTGGCGGGACAGGGTACTCCTACGAGCAGTACTTC; CDR3: CASSELPGGTGYSYEQYF
D: TRBD1; J: TRBJ2-7; V: TRBV20-1; size: NA; DNA: TGCAGTGCTAACCGGGACAGGGTCAACGAGCAGTACTTC; CDR3: CSANRDRVNEQYF
D: NA; J: TRBJ1-6; V: TRBV5-1; size: NA; DNA: TGCGCCAGCAGCAAGGACAGCTATTCACCCCCCCACTTT; CDR3: CASSKDSYSPPHF
D: NA; J: TRBJ1-1; V: TRBV29-1; size: NA; DNA: TGCAGCGTCAGCCGGGGGGGCATGAACACTGAAGCTTTCTTT; CDR3: CSVSRGGMNTEAFF
D: TRBD2; J: TRBJ2-3; V: TRBV20-1; size: few; DNA: TGCAGTGCTAGAACTAGCGGGTTGGATACGCAGTATTTT; CDR3: CSARTSGLDTQYF
D: TRBD1; J: TRBJ1-2; V: TRBV30; size: NA; DNA: TGTGCCTGGAGTCCAAAGGGACAGTATGGCTACACCTTC; CDR3: CAWSPKGQYGYTF
D: NA; J: TRBJ1-2; V: TRBV10-3; size: NA; DNA: TGTGCCATCAGTGACCCGGACAGAAACTATGGCTACACCTTC; CDR3: CAISDPDRNYGYTF
D: NA; J: TRBJ1-1; V: TRBV19; size: NA; DNA: TGTGCCAGTAGTATTCCCCGCAGGAACACTGAAGCTTTCTTT; CDR3: CASSIPRRNTEAFF
D: NA; J: TRBJ1-2; V: TRBV7-2; size: few; DNA: TGTGCCAGCAGCCGAACAGGGATCTATGGCTACACCTTC; CDR3: CASSRTGIYGYTF
D: TRBD1; J: TRBJ2-5; V: TRBV2; size: NA; DNA: TGTGCCAGCAGTGACGGGTCGCTTGGGACAGGGGCTGGAGAGACCCAGTACTTC; CDR3: CASSDGSLGTGAGETQYF
D: TRBD2; J: TRBJ2-3; V: TRBV3-1; size: NA; DNA: TGTGCCAGCAGCCCCAGCGGGGGACTGAGTACAGATACGCAGTATTTT; CDR3: CASSPSGGLSTDTQYF
D: NA; J: TRBJ2-1; V: TRBV29-1; size: many; DNA: TGCAGCGTTGACCCAGGAGGACAACTTTACAATGAGCAGTTCTTC; CDR3: CSVDPGGQLYNEQFF
D: NA; J: TRBJ2-7; V: TRBV20-1; size: few; DNA: TGCAGTGCTAGAACTCACTCGGGCAGGGGTCCCTACGAGCAGTACTTC; CDR3: CSARTHSGRGPYEQYF